The 14 T cell receptor beta chains reported below all come from one sample, sequenced in a study of shared clonotypes between healthy human individuals. Here immunoSEQ multiplex PCR was the method, and the copy in TCRdb shows in-frame clones only, minus some. The sample carries 550,000 to 850,000 clones, less than 85% recorded once. Source material: memory CD4+ T cells sorted from blood. Subset of the sample: CD45RA-negative fraction. These receptors were obtained from a woman aged 30 to 39 in good health.

The V and J genes are TRBV7-6 and TRBJ1-6; D possibly corresponds to TRBD1 (5 bases). Germline V gene data show CDR1 as SGHVS and CDR2 as FNYEAQ. The CDR3 runs to 15 residues. V lost 1 base and J lost 10, with 14 bases in between. CDR3 DNA sequence: TGTGCCAGCAGCTTAGACCCAGGGAAGGGCTCACCCCTCCACTTT. This sequence encodes CASSLDPGKGSPLHF.

This rearrangement joins TRBV4-1 to TRBJ2-4; 13 bases match TRBD2. The CDR3 is made up of 16 amino acids. Germline loops: CDR1 MGHRA, CDR2 YSYEKL. The V segment lost 4 bases and the J segment 8 bases; nucleotides outside the gene matches: 8. The CDR3 spells CASSRGTSGRVDIQYF. In nucleotides, the CDR3 is TGCGCCAGCAGCCGGGGTACTAGCGGGAGGGTAGACATTCAGTACTTC.

The V gene is TRBV4-2, the J gene TRBJ2-6; D ambiguous. The CDR3 extends over 15 amino acids. Germline values: CDR1 LGHNA, CDR2 YNFKEQ. With 4 bases removed from V and 1 base from J, the gap between germline ends came to 8 bases. In DNA, the CDR3 is TGTGCCAGCAGCCCCTGGGGATCTGGGGCCAACGTCCTGACTTTC. Its protein is CASSPWGSGANVLTF.

The chain couples TRBV5-8 to TRBJ1-5; possible D gene TRBD1, 5 bases. Germline V gene data show CDR1 as SGHTS and CDR2 as YDEGEE. Trimming took 4 bases from V and 0 from J, leaving 17 bases between them. The CDR3 sequence is 17 residues long. The CDR3 nucleotides read TGTGCCAGCAGCCACCTCGTCCAGACAGATAGCAATCAGCCCCAGCATTTT. Translation: CASSHLVQTDSNQPQHF.

For the CDR3, the DNA is TGCGCCAGCAGCCTTAATACTGACGGGGAGAACACTGAAGCTTTCTTT. Amino acids: CASSLNTDGENTEAFF. The V gene is TRBV4-1, the J gene TRBJ1-1; no firm D call. Per germline, CDR1 MGHRA and CDR2 YSYEKL. V was pared by 4 bases and J by 1 base, with 16 bases between. The CDR3 sequence is 16 residues long.

The chain uses TRBV27 and TRBJ2-7, with D unclear. Trimming stripped 5 bases from V and 3 bases from J, with 20 bases between. The CDR3 is made up of 16 amino acids. The germline CDR1 and CDR2 sequences are MNHEY and SMNVEV (reference sequence). In nucleotides, the CDR3 is TGTGCCAGCAGTCCTGGTCGAAGGCAGATATTCTACGAGCAGTACTTC. This encodes CASSPGRRQIFYEQYF.

V and J are TRBV5-1 and TRBJ2-7, with a possible D match to TRBD2 (6 bases). The germline CDR1 and CDR2 sequences are SGHRS and YFSETQ. CDR3 length equals 13 residues. Trimming pared 4 bases from V and 7 bases from J, leaving 15 bases between. The CDR3: CASSDGGPGEQYF. CDR3 nucleotides: TGCGCCAGCAGCGACGGAGGGCCGGGGGAGCAGTACTTC.

The V and J genes are TRBV13 and TRBJ2-7, with 8 bases matching TRBD2. Germline V lookup: CDR1 PRHDT, CDR2 FYEKMQ (reference sequence). J gave up 6 bases and V 5 bases, and 15 bases lay outside the gene matches. The CDR3 loop spans 16 amino acids. The CDR3 here is CASSPRLGAGAAEQYF. The CDR3 bases are TGTGCCAGCAGCCCACGGCTAGGAGCGGGAGCCGCCGAGCAGTACTTC.

The chain links TRBV10-1 to TRBJ1-1; D possibly corresponds to TRBD1 (6 bases). The CDR3 extends over 14 amino acids. V shed 6 bases and J shed 6 bases, with 17 bases lying between them. Germline values: CDR1 WNHNN, CDR2 SYGVQD (reference sequence). CDR3 amino acids: CASSPGQASAEAFF. CDR3 bases: TGCGCCAGCAGCCCGGGACAAGCTTCGGCTGAAGCTTTCTTT.

The CDR3 spells CASSSPGGLETQYF. DNA for the CDR3: TGTGCCAGTAGTAGCCCAGGGGGACTAGAGACCCAGTACTTC. The rearrangement uses TRBV19 and TRBJ2-5; TRBD1 is a possible D gene (7 bases). Trimming removed 4 bases from V and 4 bases from J, with 13 bases in between. The CDR3 has 14 amino acids. The germline V gene has CDR1 LNHDA and CDR2 SQIVND (reference sequence).

In this sample, this clone turned up a few times. The V gene is TRBV7-2, the J gene TRBJ1-2; D is unclear. The CDR3 loop spans 12 amino acids. Trimming took off 2 bases at V and 6 bases at J, with 7 bases between the two ends. Germline CDR1 SGHTA, CDR2 FQGNSA. CDR3 nucleotides: TGTGCCAGCAGCTTATCGACTCATGGCTACACCTTC. Amino acids: CASSLSTHGYTF.

Of note for this clone: A read error is possible here, since a much larger clone lies one base away. The same CDR3 can be traced to other DNA sequences in this sample. The chain recombines TRBV7-8 with TRBJ2-2; the D is unclear. Trimming cost V 3 bases and J 1 base, with 0 bases left between them. This CDR3 has 12 residues. Germline CDR1 is SGHVS and CDR2 is FQNEAQ. The CDR3 is CASSLNTGELFF. DNA for the CDR3: TGTGCCAGCAGCTTGAACACCGGGGAGCTGTTTTTT.

This sequence joins TRBV28 and TRBJ2-7; possibly TRBD1 for D (7 bases). CDR3 length: 14 amino acids. From germline, CDR1 is MDHEN and CDR2 SYDVKM. V dropped 5 bases and J dropped 7 bases, with 18 bases sitting between them. CDR3 residues: CASSPYSSGGEQYF. The CDR3 nucleotides read TGTGCCAGCAGTCCTTATTCCTCAGGGGGGGAGCAGTACTTC.

The gene calls are TRBV6-5 and TRBJ2-3; D might be TRBD1 or TRBD2, each matching 5 bases. Trimming took 0 bases from V and 2 from J, leaving 12 bases between them. From germline, CDR1 is MNHEY and CDR2 SVGAGI. The CDR3 sequence is 16 residues long. The CDR3 nucleotides read TGTGCCAGCAGTTACTCGAATATTGGGACCACAGATACGCAGTATTTT. The encoded protein is CASSYSNIGTTDTQYF.